Listed here are 2 T cell receptor beta chains from one sample, sequenced in a study of cytomegalovirus exposure and HLA in healthy donors. In the PCR, 60 Vbeta and 13 Jbeta primers were used. Data came from immunoSEQ multiplex PCR; TCRdb stores just in-frame clones and leaves some out. This sample has 110,000 or so clones, with roughly 79% found just once. Material for sequencing was PBMCs. These receptors were obtained from a man between 35 and 55 years old in good health and CMV-seronegative.

The chain has TRBV2 and TRBJ1-5; D might be TRBD1 (5 bases). V gave up 0 bases and J gave up 8 bases, with 11 bases separating them. Germline V gene sequence: CDR1 SNHLY, CDR2 FYNNEI. There are 14 residues in the CDR3. Here the CDR3 reads CASSEAGGKKPQHF. In DNA form, the CDR3 reads TGTGCCAGCAGTGAAGCGGGGGGAAAGAAGCCCCAGCATTTT.

The chain joins TRBV27 to TRBJ2-1; TRBD1 aligns across 10 bases. CDR1 and CDR2 from the germline V gene are MNHEY and SMNVEV (reference sequence). This CDR3 contains 15 residues. V trimming: 6 bases; J trimming: 8 bases; junction bases outside the gene matches: 10. The CDR3 sequence: CASRTGTGDGYEQFF. The CDR3 DNA follows: TGTGCCAGCAGGACCGGGACAGGGGATGGGTATGAGCAGTTCTTC.